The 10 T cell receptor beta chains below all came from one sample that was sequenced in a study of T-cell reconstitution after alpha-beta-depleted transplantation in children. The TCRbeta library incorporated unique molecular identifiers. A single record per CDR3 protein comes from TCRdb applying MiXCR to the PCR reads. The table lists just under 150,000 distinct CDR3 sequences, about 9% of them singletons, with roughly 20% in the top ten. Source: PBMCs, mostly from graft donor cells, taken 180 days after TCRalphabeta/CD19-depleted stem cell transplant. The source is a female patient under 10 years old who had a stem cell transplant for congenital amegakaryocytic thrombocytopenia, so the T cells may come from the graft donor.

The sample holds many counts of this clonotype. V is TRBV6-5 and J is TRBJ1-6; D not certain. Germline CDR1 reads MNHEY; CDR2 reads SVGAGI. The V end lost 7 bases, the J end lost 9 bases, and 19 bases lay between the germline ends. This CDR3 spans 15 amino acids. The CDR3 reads CASTERPILGSPLHF. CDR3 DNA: TGTGCCAGCACCGAAAGGCCGATCCTTGGTTCACCCCTCCACTTT.

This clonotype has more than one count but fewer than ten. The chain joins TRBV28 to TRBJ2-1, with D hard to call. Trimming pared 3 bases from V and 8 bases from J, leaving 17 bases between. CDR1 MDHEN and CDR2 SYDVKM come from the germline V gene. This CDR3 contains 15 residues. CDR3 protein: CASSLIRLLGYEQFF. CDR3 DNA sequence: TGTGCCAGCAGTTTGATCCGGCTACTTGGGTATGAGCAGTTCTTC.

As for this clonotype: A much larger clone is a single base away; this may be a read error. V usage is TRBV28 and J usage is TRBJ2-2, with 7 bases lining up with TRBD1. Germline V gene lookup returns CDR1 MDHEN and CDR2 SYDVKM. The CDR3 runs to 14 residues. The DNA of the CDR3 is TGTGCCAGCAGTTCCGACAGGGAAGGCGGGCAGCTGTTTTTT. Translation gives CASSSDREGGQLFF. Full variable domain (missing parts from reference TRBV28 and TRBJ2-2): DVKVTQSSRYLVKRTGEKVFLECVQDMDHENMFWYRQDPGLGLRLIYFSYDVKMKEKGDIPEGYSVSREKKERFSLILESASTNQTSMYLCASSSDREGGQLFFGEGSRLTVL.

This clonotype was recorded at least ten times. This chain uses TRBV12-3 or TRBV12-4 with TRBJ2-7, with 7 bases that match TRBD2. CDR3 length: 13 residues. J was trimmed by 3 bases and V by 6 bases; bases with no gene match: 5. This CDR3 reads CASRAGTNYEQYF. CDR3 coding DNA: TGTGCCAGCAGAGCCGGGACTAACTACGAGCAGTACTTC.

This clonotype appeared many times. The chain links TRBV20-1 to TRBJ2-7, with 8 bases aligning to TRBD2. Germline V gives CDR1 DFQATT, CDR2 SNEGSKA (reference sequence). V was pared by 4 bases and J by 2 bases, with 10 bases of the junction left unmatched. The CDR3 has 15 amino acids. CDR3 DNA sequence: TGCAGTGCTAAGAGGCCCAGCGGGAGTCCCTACGAGCAGTACTTC. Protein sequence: CSAKRPSGSPYEQYF.

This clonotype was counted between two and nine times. CDR3 DNA: TGTGCCAGCTCACCACCGGGACGGTACCAAGAGACCCAGTACTTC. Its translation: CASSPPGRYQETQYF. The genes are TRBV18 and TRBJ2-5; D tentatively fits TRBD1 or TRBD2 (5 bases each). V was cut by 0 bases and J by 0 bases, with 8 bases left in between. This CDR3 contains 15 residues. Germline V lookup: CDR1 KGHSH, CDR2 LQKENI.

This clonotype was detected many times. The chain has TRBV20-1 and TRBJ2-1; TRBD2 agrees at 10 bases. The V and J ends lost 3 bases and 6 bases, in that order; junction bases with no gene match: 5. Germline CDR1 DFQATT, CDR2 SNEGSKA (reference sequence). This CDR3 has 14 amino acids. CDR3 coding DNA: TGCAGTGCTAGTCCTAGCGGGAGACCCAATGAGCAGTTCTTC. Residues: CSASPSGRPNEQFF.

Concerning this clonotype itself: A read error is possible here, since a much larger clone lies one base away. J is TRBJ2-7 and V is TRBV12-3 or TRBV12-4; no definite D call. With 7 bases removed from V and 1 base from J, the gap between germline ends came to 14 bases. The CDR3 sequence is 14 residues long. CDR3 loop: CASIPMVQSYEQYF. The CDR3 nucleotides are TGTGCCAGCATTCCCATGGTTCAATCCTACGAGCAGTACTTC.

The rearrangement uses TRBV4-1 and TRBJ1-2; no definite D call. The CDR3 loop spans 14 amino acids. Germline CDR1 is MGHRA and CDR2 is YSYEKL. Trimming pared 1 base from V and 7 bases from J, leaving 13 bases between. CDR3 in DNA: TGCGCCAGCAGCCAAGCTGGGGAATTGGGTGGCTACACCTTC. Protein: CASSQAGELGGYTF.

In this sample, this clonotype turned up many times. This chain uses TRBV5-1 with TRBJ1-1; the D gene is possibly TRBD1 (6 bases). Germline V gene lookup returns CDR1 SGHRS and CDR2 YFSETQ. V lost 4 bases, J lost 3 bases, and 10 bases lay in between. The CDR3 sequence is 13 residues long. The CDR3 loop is CASSLDSYTEAFF. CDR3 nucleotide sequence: TGCGCCAGCAGCCTGGACAGTTACACTGAAGCTTTCTTT. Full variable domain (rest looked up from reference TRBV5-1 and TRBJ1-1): KAGVTQTPRYLIKTRGQQVTLSCSPISGHRSVSWYQQTPGQGLQFLFEYFSETQRNKGNFPGRFSGRQFSNSRSEMNVSTLELGDSALYLCASSLDSYTEAFFGQGTRLTVV.